The 21 T cell receptor beta chains below all came from one sample that was sequenced in a study of cytomegalovirus exposure and HLA in healthy donors. PCR involved 60 Vbeta and 13 Jbeta primers. TCRdb's copy holds only in-frame clones and misses some; the assay was immunoSEQ multiplex PCR. The sample shows 100,000 to 150,000 clones, less than 20% of them seen only once. Sequenced sample: PBMCs. These receptor sequences come from a woman aged 18-29 years in good health and CMV-seronegative.

This rearrangement joins TRBV2 to TRBJ2-5, with D possibly being TRBD1 (6 bases). CDR1 and CDR2 from the germline V gene are SNHLY and FYNNEI. This CDR3 spans 13 amino acids. V was cut by 4 bases and J by 5 bases, with 11 bases left in between. DNA for the CDR3: TGTGCCAGCAGTGGCCTCGACAGGGAGACCCAGTACTTC. It yields the protein CASSGLDRETQYF.

This chain joins TRBV4-3 and TRBJ2-6; 7 bases fit TRBD2. The V gene end was trimmed by 1 base and the J gene end by 4 bases; junction bases not matched to a gene: 4. This CDR3 contains 16 residues. Germline lookup yields CDR1 LGHNA and CDR2 YSLEER. The CDR3 spells CASSQGLAVGANVLTF. The CDR3 DNA sequence: TGCGCCAGCAGCCAAGGGCTAGCGGTCGGGGCCAACGTCCTGACTTTC.

This chain joins TRBV5-6 and TRBJ2-1; 7 bases are shared with TRBD1. The CDR3 is made up of 15 amino acids. The junction had 7 bases not matched to a gene; V was cut back by 1 base and J by 6 bases. Germline V gene data show CDR1 as SGHDT and CDR2 as YYEEEE. CDR3 in DNA: TGTGCCAGCAGCTTGTCCGACAGGGTGGTCAATGAGCAGTTCTTC. It yields the protein CASSLSDRVVNEQFF.

The chain combines TRBV4-3 with TRBJ1-2, with TRBD1 matching over 8 bases. The V segment lost 4 bases and the J segment 5 bases; nucleotides outside the gene matches: 9. CDR3 size: 15 residues. CDR1 and CDR2 (germline): LGHNA, YSLEER. The CDR3 bases are TGCGCCAGCAGCCTGCTCAGGGGGCTAACTTATGGCTACACCTTC. This gives the protein CASSLLRGLTYGYTF.

As DNA, the CDR3 is TGTGCCAGCAGTTTAAACAGGGTAGGTAGCACCGGGGAGCTGTTTTTT. Translating it yields CASSLNRVGSTGELFF. V usage is TRBV28 and J usage is TRBJ2-2; D possibly corresponds to TRBD1 (6 bases). The V gene's germline CDR1 is MDHEN and CDR2 SYDVKM. CDR3 length: 16 residues. V was shortened by 2 bases and J by 4 bases, with 14 bases between the two germline ends.

The rearrangement uses TRBV27 and TRBJ1-4, with a weak D call TRBD1 (5 bases). The germline gives CDR1 MNHEY, CDR2 SMNVEV (reference sequence). The CDR3 spans 15 residues. V was cut by 3 bases and J by 5 bases, with 13 bases left in between. In nucleotides, the CDR3 is TGTGCCAGCAGTTTCTGGGGGACTGCGAATGAAAAACTGTTTTTT. Protein sequence: CASSFWGTANEKLFF.

This sequence joins TRBV7-2 and TRBJ2-7; 12 bases match TRBD1. Germline-derived CDR1 and CDR2 are SGHTA and FQGNSA. The J segment lost 7 bases and the V segment lost 4 bases, leaving 5 bases of the junction unmatched. There are 14 residues in the CDR3. The CDR3 nucleotides are TGTGCCAGCAGCTCCGGGACAGGGGGCTGGGAGCAGTACTTC. Translated, it gives CASSSGTGGWEQYF.

This clone was detected only a few times. CDR3 DNA: TGTGCCATCAGTGAGTCGAGAAGTGGACAGGTGCCAAGTACGCAGTATTTT. Encoded protein: CAISESRSGQVPSTQYF. This sequence joins TRBV10-3 and TRBJ2-3; 7 nucleotides align to TRBD1. There are 17 residues in the CDR3. The germline V gene encodes CDR1 ENHRY and CDR2 SYGVKD. V shed 0 bases and J 8 bases; nucleotides not matched to a gene: 14.

The genes are TRBV11-2 and TRBJ1-3, with D possibly matching TRBD1 (6 bases). V was cut by 5 bases and J by 3 bases, with 14 bases left in between. Germline assignment: CDR1 SGHAT and CDR2 FQNNGV. The CDR3 consists of 15 residues. The CDR3 DNA sequence: TGTGCCAGCAGCCGACTACAGGGACGTGGAAACACCATATATTTT. This sequence encodes CASSRLQGRGNTIYF. The variable domain in full, completed from reference TRBV11-2 and TRBJ1-3, reads EAGVAQSPRYKIIEKRQSVAFWCNPISGHATLYWYQQILGQGPKLLIQFQNNGVVDDSQLPKDRFSAERLKGVDSTLKIQPAKLEDSAVYLCASSRLQGRGNTIYFGEGSWLTVV.

The CDR3 DNA sequence: TGTGCCAGCACTCTTACCAGGGGTGAAAAACTGTTTTTT. Protein product: CASTLTRGEKLFF. The V and J genes are TRBV6-5 and TRBJ1-4; D is perhaps TRBD1 (6 bases). This CDR3 contains 13 residues. Trimming removed 7 bases at V and 7 bases at J, with 13 bases between. The germline CDR1 and CDR2 sequences are MNHEY and SVGAGI.

Only a few counts were recorded for this clone. The V call is TRBV29-1, the J call TRBJ2-7, with 12 bases fitting TRBD2. Trimming took 1 base from V and 2 from J; bases not matched to a gene: 6. Germline V lookup: CDR1 SQVTM, CDR2 ANQGSEA. CDR3 size: 16 residues. The DNA of the CDR3 is TGCAGCGTTGAAGGCCCAGCTAGCGGGGGGGCCTACGAGCAGTACTTC. Protein: CSVEGPASGGAYEQYF.

As for this clone: Relative to the germline gene, one junction end is altered; a read error may explain this. The rearrangement links TRBV10-3 to TRBJ2-2; TRBD1 aligns across 7 bases. The CDR3 spans 15 residues. Germline V gene sequence: CDR1 ENHRY, CDR2 SYGVKD. CDR3 in amino acids: CVISEFNRGTGELFF. The CDR3 DNA reads as TGTGTCATCAGTGAGTTTAACAGGGGAACCGGGGAGCTGTTTTTT.

This clone was counted only a few times. The V gene is TRBV29-1, the J gene TRBJ2-1; TRBD2 aligns across 9 bases. Trimming removed 0 bases from V and 5 bases from J; junction bases left unmatched: 8. The CDR3 is made up of 16 amino acids. Germline V CDR1 and CDR2: SQVTM, ANQGSEA. CDR3 in DNA: TGCAGCGTTGAAGATCCGTTAGCGGGGGAAAACAATGAGCAGTTCTTC. This encodes CSVEDPLAGENNEQFF.

This chain joins TRBV9 and TRBJ2-7, with a possible D match to TRBD2 (6 bases). V lost 0 bases, J lost 0 bases, and 16 bases lay in between. Germline V gene lookup returns CDR1 SGDLS and CDR2 YYNGEE. The CDR3 runs 17 residues. In DNA form, the CDR3 reads TGTGCCAGCAGCGTAGGGGACTCGACTGGCGGCTCCTACGAGCAGTACTTC. This translates into CASSVGDSTGGSYEQYF.

The chain uses TRBV7-2 and TRBJ2-5, with D maybe TRBD1 (5 bases). Between the trimmed V and J ends, which lost 2 bases and 6 bases, there was a span of 10 bases. The CDR3 runs to 13 residues. CDR1 and CDR2 from the germline V gene are SGHTA and FQGNSA. The CDR3 sequence is CASSLRGGQTQYF. The CDR3 nucleotides are TGTGCCAGCAGCTTAAGGGGCGGACAGACCCAGTACTTC.

The chain is built from TRBV4-1 and TRBJ2-1, with TRBD2 identical over 13 bases. Germline CDR1 MGHRA, CDR2 YSYEKL. This CDR3 comprises 15 residues. V trimming: 4 bases; J trimming: 9 bases; junction bases outside the gene matches: 6. The CDR3 nucleotides read TGCGCCAGCAGCCCTGGACTAGCGGGGGCCGTTGAGCAGTTCTTC. Protein sequence: CASSPGLAGAVEQFF.

The rearrangement uses TRBV2 and TRBJ1-3, with D unclear. CDR1 and CDR2 from the germline V gene are SNHLY and FYNNEI. Trimming left V 3 bases short and J 7 bases short, with 16 bases between. CDR3 length: 15 amino acids. The CDR3 protein is CASSEMRSGRNTIYF. CDR3 in DNA: TGTGCCAGCAGTGAGATGAGGTCGGGGAGGAACACCATATATTTT.

This clone has more than one count but fewer than ten. This chain joins TRBV5-1 and TRBJ2-3; a possible D gene is TRBD1 (5 bases). This CDR3 is 15 amino acids long. In germline, CDR1 is SGHRS, CDR2 YFSETQ. V lost 0 bases, J lost 0 bases, and 8 bases lay in between. For the CDR3, the DNA is TGCGCCAGCAGCTTGGAGGGGCCGAGCACAGATACGCAGTATTTT. Protein product: CASSLEGPSTDTQYF.

The rearrangement uses TRBV9 and TRBJ2-5, with D hard to call. CDR3 length: 14 residues. CDR1 SGDLS and CDR2 YYNGEE come from the germline V gene. V lost 0 bases and J lost 3, with 9 bases in between. CDR3 coding DNA: TGTGCCAGCAGCGTAGGCGGAACCAAAGAGACCCAGTACTTC. Protein product: CASSVGGTKETQYF.

This chain uses TRBV11-3 with TRBJ1-4; 10 positions match TRBD1. Losses at the gene ends were 6 bases for V and 5 bases for J; bases not matched to a gene: 18. Germline CDR1 is SGHNT and CDR2 is YENEEA. The CDR3 consists of 19 residues. The CDR3 bases are TGTGCCAGCAGGGATGAGTACGTCGGGACAGGGGCTCCAAATGAAAAACTGTTTTTT. This gives the protein CASRDEYVGTGAPNEKLFF.

The chain is built from TRBV6-4 and TRBJ2-7; maybe TRBD2 (6 bases). V shed 1 base and J shed 7 bases, with 23 bases lying between them. The CDR3 totals 17 residues. Germline V CDR1 and CDR2: MRHNA, SNTAGT. The CDR3 bases are TGTGCCAGCAGTGACTGTAGCCGGGACGAACGGGGGTATGAGCAGTACTTC. Translated, it gives CASSDCSRDERGYEQYF.